This T cell receptor beta chain emerged from a study of regulatory T cells in long-lasting Graves disease. Both iRepertoire HTBI primers and Arm-PCR of CDR3 regions were used to build the TCR beta libraries. Original processing notes: Identification across samples found about 65 TRBV and some 13 TRBJ segments. TCRdb reprocessed the multiplex PCR reads via MiXCR and lists one record per CDR3 protein. The V and J calls come from TCRdb's annotation, not from the publication. Of approximately 690,000 distinct CDR3 sequences listed, about 32% are singletons. Time point reported: persistent/refractory GD, antithyroid drugs over 5 years with positive TRAb. After RNA was extracted from PBMCs, the TCR library was made from it. This CDR3 is built from 15 residues. Germline CDR1 and CDR2: MNHNS and SASEGT. V lost 8 bases and J lost 2; bases outside the gene matches: 8.

The chain recombines TRBV6-1 with TRBJ2-3; TRBD1 agrees at 9 bases. The material sequenced was peripheral blood mononuclear cells (PBMCs), taken when the disease was refractory, from a patient treated with antithyroid drugs. This receptor was taken from a female donor with Graves disease. CDR3 amino acids: CASLQTGGLTDTQYF. CDR3 nucleotide sequence: TGTGCCAGCCTACAGACAGGGGGTCTCACAGATACGCAGTATTTT.